The rows below give T cell receptor beta chains drawn from one sample of a study of blood T cells in healthy people across ages. TCRdb re-derived calls from the 5' RACE reads in MiXCR, one entry per CDR3 protein. The table records roughly 1,300,000 distinct CDR3 sequences, roughly 59% of them present only once. The sequenced material came from blood. Receptors originate from a man aged 18 to 29 in good health. CDR3s include the opening cysteine and the closing phenylalanine or tryptophan. A D gene is named only where the DNA matches it firmly. Expanded clones are given a class, and other clones once, few, many or no size at all.

>-|TRBJ1-1|15|TRBV29-1|-
TGCAGCGTGGGAGCGCCTTTCAGTACGGAAACTGAAGCTTTCTTT
CSVGAPFSTETEAFF
>TRBD2|TRBJ2-1|16|TRBV10-3|-
TGTGCCATCAGTCCGGTTGAAGCGGGGGGGCGAAATGAGCAGTTCTTC
CAISPVEAGGRNEQFF
>-|TRBJ2-5|14|TRBV12-3/TRBV12-4|-
TGTGCCAGCAGTTTTGGAGGGTACGTGCAGACCCAGTACTTC
CASSFGGYVQTQYF
>TRBD1|TRBJ1-5|15|TRBV9|-
TGTGCCAGCAGCGCGGGGGCTACAGGGGATCAGCCCCAGCATTTT
CASSAGATGDQPQHF
>-|TRBJ1-1|14|TRBV29-1|-
TGCAGCGTTGTAGTCCAGGGAAAGTACACTGAAGCTTTCTTT
CSVVVQGKYTEAFF
>-|TRBJ2-3|15|TRBV3-1|few
TGTGCCAGCAGCTCTCTAGGAGATCCAGGGGATACGCAGTATTTT
CASSSLGDPGDTQYF
>-|TRBJ2-7|12|TRBV20-1|-
TGCAGTGCTAGAGATGACCTCTACGAGCAGTACTTC
CSARDDLYEQYF
>-|TRBJ1-1|15|TRBV5-1|-
TGCGCCAGCAGCTTGGCCTGGGGGTACAACACTGAAGCTTTCTTT
CASSLAWGYNTEAFF
>-|TRBJ1-2|18|TRBV4-3|-
TGCGCCAGCAGCCAAGATCGTGCGATGCGGGGGGGTTTCTATGGCTACACCTTC
CASSQDRAMRGGFYGYTF
>-|TRBJ2-7|16|TRBV5-1|-
TGCGCCAGCAGCTTGTGGCAGGGGAGTACCTCCTACGAGCAGTACTTC
CASSLWQGSTSYEQYF